This T cell receptor beta chain was observed in a study of CD8+CD57+ T cells in acquired aplastic anemia. Study information: Each DNA sample taken from sorted CD4+ and CD8+ cells came to 3 to 4 ug on average. Around 11 million reads, on average, were obtained for CD4+ cells from healthy donors.

A word on this clonotype: Its antigen remains unidentified.

Overall study findings and caveats: Patients versus controls showed no significant CD8+ Simpson's diversity difference. A set of twenty-nine CD8+ CDR3 sequences was shared between patients and controls, and these sequences appeared highly expressed in patients.

Using genomic DNA as the template, TCR beta VDJ and CDR3 profiling was carried out. Using its own MiXCR run on the reads, TCRdb lists one record per CDR3 protein. The sample gives around 180,000 distinct CDR3 sequences, around 60% of which show up once; around 45% is in the top ten. The ends lost 2 bases at V and 5 bases at J; junction bases unmatched: 2. This CDR3 contains 12 residues. Per germline, CDR1 DFQATT and CDR2 SNEGSKA (reference sequence). This sequence joins TRBV20-1 and TRBJ2-5, with 7 bases lining up with TRBD1. The receptor was derived from a human donor in good health. Specimen: sorted CD4+, CD8+, or CD8+CD57+ T cells (not recorded which) from PBMCs. The chain's CDR3 is CSARLGGETQYF. In nucleotides, the CDR3 is TGCAGTGCTAGACTAGGGGGCGAGACCCAGTACTTC.